A selection of T cell receptor beta chains follows, all from one sample in a study of cytomegalovirus exposure and HLA in healthy donors. Profiling relied on immunoSEQ multiplex PCR, and the TCRdb table lists in-frame clones only, not all of them. Of about 36,000 clones detected, about 72% appear once; the ten largest clones hold less than 8.5%. Sequenced sample: PBMCs. These receptors were taken from a man younger than 40 in good health and CMV-seronegative. CDR3s include the opening cysteine and the closing phenylalanine or tryptophan. A D gene is named only where the DNA matches it firmly. Some rows mark clone size as missing; the rest say once, few, many or name a class of expanded clone.

V gene	clone size	D gene	J gene	CDR3 length	CDR3 protein	CDR3 DNA
TRBV14	-	-	TRBJ2-7	14	CASSHSGQTYEQYF	TGTGCCAGCAGCCATTCAGGACAAACTTACGAGCAGTACTTC
TRBV5-1	-	-	TRBJ1-1	14	CASSLGQWNTEAFF	TGCGCCAGCAGCTTGGGACAATGGAACACTGAAGCTTTCTTT
TRBV14	-	-	TRBJ1-6	13	CASSLTLNSPLHF	TGTGCCAGCAGCCTCACTTTAAATTCACCCCTCCACTTT
TRBV27	-	TRBD1	TRBJ1-2	12	CASSETGFGYTF	TGTGCCAGCAGTGAGACAGGGTTTGGCTACACCTTC
TRBV11-2	-	-	TRBJ2-3	15	CASSPWGGCTDTQYF	TGTGCCAGCAGCCCCTGGGGGGGCTGCACAGATACGCAGTATTTT
TRBV15	few	-	TRBJ1-5	13	CATRGSRNQPQHF	TGTGCCACCAGGGGCAGTCGGAATCAGCCCCAGCATTTT
TRBV9	-	-	TRBJ1-2	13	CASSVDRNYGYTF	TGTGCCAGCAGCGTAGACAGGAACTATGGCTACACCTTC
TRBV25-1	once	-	TRBJ1-6	15	CASQRGGTGNSPLHF	TGTGCCAGCCAGAGGGGGGGGACGGGCAATTCACCCCTCCACTTT
TRBV11-2	once	-	TRBJ2-7	15	CASSRGQSYSYEQYF	TGTGCCAGCAGCCGCGGACAATCTTACTCCTACGAGCAGTACTTC
TRBV4-2	-	TRBD1	TRBJ1-1	15	CASSQEGGTGKLAFF	TGTGCCAGCAGCCAAGAAGGGGGGACAGGGAAGTTAGCTTTCTTT
TRBV6-5	-	-	TRBJ1-1	13	CASSYSRDTEAFF	TGTGCCAGCAGTTACTCGAGAGACACTGAAGCTTTCTTT
TRBV7-2	-	-	TRBJ2-3	14	CASSLEPGTDTQYF	TGTGCCAGCAGCTTAGAGCCGGGCACAGATACGCAGTATTTT
TRBV10-3	-	TRBD1	TRBJ1-2	12	CAISDRGLGYTF	TGTGCCATCAGTGACAGGGGGCTAGGCTACACCTTC
TRBV25-1	-	-	TRBJ1-2	13	CASSEGRVFGYTF	TGTGCCAGCAGTGAAGGGAGGGTCTTCGGCTACACCTTC
TRBV5-3	-	TRBD2	TRBJ2-4	16	CASDRSGGVAKNIQYF	TGTGCCAGTGACCGTTCCGGGGGGGTAGCCAAAAACATTCAGTACTTC
TRBV2	once	-	TRBJ2-7	11	CASSLENEQYF	TGTGCCAGCAGTCTGGAGAACGAGCAGTACTTC
TRBV4-3	-	-	TRBJ2-3	19	CASSQERLEQYTSTDTQYF	TGCGCCAGCAGCCAAGAGCGTTTGGAGCAGTATACTAGCACAGATACGCAGTATTTT
TRBV5-6	-	TRBD1	TRBJ1-4	14	CASSFDRVSEKLFF	TGTGCCAGCAGCTTCGACAGGGTGTCGGAAAAACTGTTTTTT
TRBV5-1	-	TRBD1	TRBJ1-6	14	CASRLTGVDSPLHF	TGCGCCAGCCGTTTAACAGGGGTGGATTCACCCCTCCACTTT
TRBV2	-	TRBD1	TRBJ1-2	13	CASGTGGFYGYTF	TGTGCCAGCGGGACAGGGGGTTTCTATGGCTACACCTTC
TRBV4-1	-	-	TRBJ2-7	14	CASSQERTIGEQYF	TGCGCCAGCAGCCAAGAAAGAACTATTGGCGAGCAGTACTTC
TRBV2	-	-	TRBJ1-5	16	CASRAHRGRGNQPQHF	TGTGCCAGCAGAGCCCACCGAGGGAGAGGGAATCAGCCCCAGCATTTT
TRBV7-9	-	TRBD1	TRBJ1-4	15	CASSFGQGWDEKLFF	TGTGCCAGCAGCTTCGGACAGGGCTGGGATGAAAAACTGTTTTTT
TRBV28	-	TRBD1	TRBJ1-1	15	CASSLIDRGLTEAFF	TGTGCCAGCAGTTTAATCGACAGGGGGCTCACTGAAGCTTTCTTT
TRBV10-2	few	-	TRBJ1-5	14	CASLGGTGNQPQHF	TGCGCCAGCCTTGGGGGGACCGGCAATCAGCCCCAGCATTTT
TRBV7-2	-	TRBD2	TRBJ2-7	15	CASSLGTSGIYEQYF	TGTGCCAGCAGCTTAGGGACTAGCGGTATCTACGAGCAGTACTTC
TRBV4-3	few	-	TRBJ1-2	16	CASSRRVSPVGYGYTF	TGCGCCAGCAGCCGCAGGGTAAGTCCTGTCGGCTATGGCTACACCTTC
TRBV6-5	-	-	TRBJ1-5	14	CASSYSPGRGPQHF	TGTGCCAGCAGTTACTCGCCGGGCCGGGGGCCCCAGCATTTT
TRBV6-1	-	TRBD1	TRBJ1-2	14	CASSTGTGVYGYTF	TGTGCCAGCAGTACCGGGACAGGGGTCTATGGCTACACCTTC
TRBV7-6	-	TRBD2	TRBJ2-1	15	CASSLGGLPYNEQFF	TGTGCCAGCAGCTTAGGGGGACTACCATACAATGAGCAGTTCTTC
TRBV7-9	-	TRBD1	TRBJ2-7	13	CASSIHRGDEQYF	TGTGCCAGCAGCATCCACAGGGGGGACGAGCAGTACTTC
TRBV28	few	-	TRBJ1-1	11	CAAQGGTEAFF	TGTGCCGCTCAGGGTGGTACTGAAGCTTTCTTT
TRBV10-2	few	-	TRBJ2-2	14	CASSVGGGTGELFF	TGCGCCAGCAGCGTGGGGGGTGGCACCGGGGAGCTGTTTTTT
TRBV29-1	-	-	TRBJ1-6	13	CSVGQGGNSPLHF	TGCAGCGTTGGGCAGGGAGGAAATTCACCCCTCCACTTT
TRBV29-1	-	-	TRBJ2-7	14	CSVGGERRAGEQYF	TGCAGCGTTGGGGGGGAGAGGCGGGCGGGGGAGCAGTACTTC
TRBV6-4	medium-sized	-	TRBJ2-6	16	CASTPDGLSGANVLTF	TGTGCCAGCACCCCAGACGGACTCTCTGGGGCCAACGTCCTGACTTTC
TRBV4-3	few	-	TRBJ1-3	15	CASSQDPTEGNTIYF	TGCGCCAGCAGCCAAGACCCCACAGAGGGAAACACCATATATTTT
TRBV6-5	-	TRBD1	TRBJ2-2	13	CASRTGDTGELFF	TGTGCCAGCAGGACAGGGGACACCGGGGAGCTGTTTTTT
TRBV11-2	once	-	TRBJ2-7	12	CASSLSGLEQYF	TGTGCCAGCAGCTTATCAGGGCTCGAGCAGTACTTC
TRBV2	once	TRBD1	TRBJ1-5	14	CASEDRANNQPQHF	TGTGCCAGCGAGGACAGGGCTAACAATCAGCCCCAGCATTTT
TRBV9	once	TRBD1	TRBJ1-1	12	CASSVVTGVAFF	TGTGCCAGCAGCGTAGTAACAGGGGTGGCTTTCTTT
TRBV21-1	medium-sized	-	TRBJ2-4	18	CASSVGLPRPVAKNIQYF	TGTGCCAGCAGCGTGGGACTGCCAAGGCCGGTTGCCAAAAACATTCAGTACTTC
TRBV11-2	-	-	TRBJ1-1	16	CASSLVMNRRGTEAFF	TGTGCCAGCAGCTTAGTCATGAATCGCAGGGGCACTGAAGCTTTCTTT
TRBV10-3	-	-	TRBJ2-3	13	CAITGRGADTQYF	TGTGCCATCACAGGGAGGGGGGCAGATACGCAGTATTTT
TRBV4-3	-	TRBD1	TRBJ1-5	16	CASSQDSGGRNQPQHF	TGCGCCAGCAGCCAAGACTCAGGGGGCCGAAATCAGCCCCAGCATTTT
TRBV28	few	TRBD2	TRBJ2-7	14	CASSSGGAKYEQYF	TGTGCCAGCAGTAGCGGGGGGGCCAAGTACGAGCAGTACTTC
TRBV9	-	TRBD1	TRBJ1-1	14	CASTLSGGGTEAFF	TGTGCCAGCACCCTTTCAGGGGGCGGCACTGAAGCTTTCTTT
TRBV13	once	-	TRBJ2-5	11	CASSDRETQYF	TGTGCCAGCAGCGACAGGGAGACCCAGTACTTC
TRBV27	few	TRBD2	TRBJ2-5	14	CASKPAGGRETQYF	TGTGCCAGCAAACCAGCGGGGGGTAGAGAGACCCAGTACTTC
TRBV9	many	TRBD1	TRBJ1-2	18	CASSTYRGRGSPNYGYTF	TGTGCCAGCAGCACTTACAGGGGGCGAGGCTCCCCTAACTATGGCTACACCTTC
TRBV4-1	-	TRBD2	TRBJ2-3	18	CASSHSFGTSGGGDTQYF	TGCGCCAGCAGCCATTCATTCGGGACTAGCGGGGGGGGAGATACGCAGTATTTT
TRBV4-3	-	-	TRBJ1-3	18	CASSQWSKSSSSGNTIYF	TGCGCCAGCAGCCAGTGGTCGAAAAGCTCGAGCTCTGGAAACACCATATATTTT
TRBV6-5	few	TRBD1	TRBJ1-5	14	CASTPDRGNQPQHF	TGTGCCAGCACCCCGGACAGGGGCAATCAGCCCCAGCATTTT